This entry lists 24 T cell receptor beta chains sequenced from one sample in a study of PD-L1 blockade in urothelial cancer. Method: immunoSEQ multiplex PCR; TCRdb's copy keeps in-frame clones and lacks some. The data hold around 130,000 clones, with roughly 84% observed a single time. Specified time point: pretreatment peripheral blood. Specimen: PBMCs, collected around atezolizumab (anti-PD-L1) treatment. These TCRs come from a man aged 50-60 years with urothelial cancer.

This clone was found once. The chain combines TRBV7-9 with TRBJ2-2, with D maybe TRBD2 (5 bases). This CDR3 contains 16 residues. V was pared by 5 bases and J by 0 bases, with 13 bases between. Germline V gives CDR1 SEHNR, CDR2 FQNEAQ (reference sequence). This chain's CDR3 is CASSTDSPSNTGELFF. In nucleotides, the CDR3 is TGTGCCAGCAGCACGGACTCACCGTCGAACACCGGGGAGCTGTTTTTT.

The CDR3 loop is CASSPTGLYEQYF. The CDR3 nucleotides are TGCGCCAGCAGCCCGACAGGGCTCTACGAGCAGTACTTC. The chain carries TRBV5-1 and TRBJ2-7; TRBD1 agrees at 7 bases. Trimming took 4 bases from V and 3 from J; bases not matched to a gene: 4. This CDR3 comprises 13 residues. Germline V gene data show CDR1 as SGHRS and CDR2 as YFSETQ.

V and J are TRBV14 and TRBJ2-4, with 7 bases matching TRBD1. V gave up 1 base and J gave up 1 base; unmatched junction bases: 4. The CDR3 runs to 16 residues. In germline, CDR1 is SGHDN, CDR2 FVKESK. CDR3 DNA sequence: TGTGCCAGCAGCCAAGGACAGGGTCAGGCCAAAAACATTCAGTACTTC. Its translation is CASSQGQGQAKNIQYF.

The rearrangement uses TRBV10-3 and TRBJ1-4, with 7 bases fitting TRBD1. The CDR3 totals 13 residues. The V segment lost 9 bases and the J segment 3 bases; nucleotides outside the gene matches: 4. Germline-derived CDR1 and CDR2 are ENHRY and SYGVKD. The CDR3 sequence is CAIAGGPNEKLFF. The DNA of the CDR3 is TGTGCCATAGCAGGGGGTCCTAATGAAAAACTGTTTTTT.

The chain employs TRBV27 and TRBJ1-5; 11 bases are a match to TRBD1. This CDR3 contains 16 residues. Germline assignment: CDR1 MNHEY and CDR2 SMNVEV (reference sequence). Unmatched junction bases numbered 10, after V lost 5 bases and J lost 7 bases. CDR3 nucleotide sequence: TGTGCCAGCAGTGCAATCGGACAGGGGGCCGAGCAGCCCCAGCATTTT. Its translation: CASSAIGQGAEQPQHF.

The genes are TRBV9 and TRBJ2-1; 16 bases are a match to TRBD2. The V gene's germline CDR1 is SGDLS and CDR2 YYNGEE. Trimming at V came to 3 bases and at J to 1 base, leaving 4 bases not matched to a gene. The CDR3 spans 18 residues. CDR3 region: CASSDPGLAGGSYNEQFF. CDR3 in DNA: TGTGCCAGCAGCGACCCGGGACTAGCGGGAGGGTCCTACAATGAGCAGTTCTTC.

The sample holds a few counts of this clone. This chain connects TRBV7-2 to TRBJ2-2; 12 bases map to TRBD2. Trimming removed 5 bases from V and 7 bases from J; junction bases left unmatched: 14. The CDR3 totals 18 residues. Germline assignment: CDR1 SGHTA and CDR2 FQGNSA. The CDR3 region has the DNA TGTGCCAGCAGCCCAGGACCTAGCGGGAGGGCCGGGGGCGGGGAGCTGTTTTTT. Residues: CASSPGPSGRAGGGELFF.

V usage is TRBV30 and J usage is TRBJ2-7; D is undetermined. Trimming took 3 bases from V and 0 from J, leaving 6 bases between them. This CDR3 region has 12 residues. Germline CDR1 reads GTSNPN; CDR2 reads SVGIG (reference sequence). The chain's CDR3 is CAWRLSSYEQYF. The CDR3 DNA sequence: TGTGCCTGGAGGCTTAGCTCCTACGAGCAGTACTTC.

The gene calls are TRBV10-3 and TRBJ1-5; weak D call: TRBD1 (6 bases). CDR3 length equals 13 residues. V lost 6 bases to trimming and J lost 4 bases, with 10 bases between them. The germline CDR1 and CDR2 sequences are ENHRY and SYGVKD. In DNA form, the CDR3 reads TGTGCCATCAGGACTGGACAGAATCAGCCCCAGCATTTT. It codes for CAIRTGQNQPQHF.

The table lists this clone with a count of one. The chain uses TRBV19 and TRBJ2-7, with D hard to call. V gave up 5 bases and J gave up 2 bases, with 4 bases separating them. The CDR3 sequence is 11 residues long. Germline CDR1 LNHDA, CDR2 SQIVND (reference sequence). CDR3 DNA: TGTGCCAGTAGTTCAACCTACGAGCAGTACTTC. Residues: CASSSTYEQYF.

A single count supports this clone. The gene calls are TRBV7-9 and TRBJ2-2; 11 positions agree with TRBD2. V trimming: 2 bases; J trimming: 4 bases; junction bases outside the gene matches: 6. CDR1 SEHNR and CDR2 FQNEAQ come from the germline V gene (reference sequence). The CDR3 runs to 17 residues. The CDR3 DNA is TGTGCCAGCAGCTTACTACTAGCGGGAGATGGCACCGGGGAGCTGTTTTTT. This gives the protein CASSLLLAGDGTGELFF. Together with reference TRBV7-9 and TRBJ2-2, the CDR3 gives the full variable domain: DTGVSQNPRHKITKRGQNVTFRCDPISEHNRLYWYRQTLGQGPEFLTYFQNEAQLEKSRLLSDRFSAERPKGSFSTLEIQRTEQGDSAMYLCASSLLLAGDGTGELFFGEGSRLTVL.

The V gene is TRBV28, the J gene TRBJ2-7; 12 nucleotides match TRBD2. V was clipped by 5 bases and J by 0 bases; unmatched bases: 11. Germline V gene data show CDR1 as MDHEN and CDR2 as SYDVKM. This CDR3 comprises 18 residues. This CDR3 reads CASSPTSGSGDNSYEQYF. CDR3 bases: TGTGCCAGCAGTCCGACTAGCGGGAGTGGAGATAACTCCTACGAGCAGTACTTC. Full variable domain (remainder filled in from reference TRBV28 and TRBJ2-7): DVKVTQSSRYLVKRTGEKVFLECVQDMDHENMFWYRQDPGLGLRLIYFSYDVKMKEKGDIPEGYSVSREKKERFSLILESASTNQTSMYLCASSPTSGSGDNSYEQYFGPGTRLTVT.

The chain employs TRBV20-1 and TRBJ2-3; 9 bases fit TRBD2. V shed 3 bases and J 10 bases; nucleotides not matched to a gene: 2. This CDR3 contains 11 residues. Germline V gene data show CDR1 as DFQATT and CDR2 as SNEGSKA (reference sequence). The CDR3, as DNA: TGCAGTGCTAGGAAGCGGGAGGCGCAGTATTTT. It is translated as CSARKREAQYF.

J is TRBJ2-7 and V is TRBV18, with 8 bases lining up with TRBD1. The CDR3 runs to 15 residues. Unmatched junction bases numbered 10, after V lost 4 bases and J lost 5 bases. Germline CDR1 is KGHSH and CDR2 is LQKENI. The CDR3 sequence: CASSQNQGAGDEQYF. The CDR3 DNA reads as TGTGCCAGCTCACAGAATCAGGGGGCAGGAGACGAGCAGTACTTC.

J is TRBJ2-7 and V is TRBV9; D possibly corresponds to TRBD2 (5 bases). The germline V and J ends were trimmed by 0 bases and 7 bases, with 17 bases remaining between them. Germline loops: CDR1 SGDLS, CDR2 YYNGEE. The CDR3 covers 15 residues. The CDR3 bases are TGTGCCAGCAGCGTAGGAGGGAATTGGGCCAGAGAGCAGTACTTC. This translates into CASSVGGNWAREQYF. Full variable domain (outside the CDR3, taken from reference TRBV9 and TRBJ2-7): DSGVTQTPKHLITATGQRVTLRCSPRSGDLSVYWYQQSLDQGLQFLIQYYNGEERAKGNILERFSAQQFPDLHSELNLSSLELGDSALYFCASSVGGNWAREQYFGPGTRLTVT.

CDR3 sequence: CASSLTSGRAYNEQFF. The DNA of the CDR3 is TGCGCCAGCAGCCTAACTAGCGGGAGGGCCTACAATGAGCAGTTCTTC. The chain employs TRBV5-1 and TRBJ2-1; 13 positions agree with TRBD2. The V and J ends lost 4 bases and 2 bases, in that order; junction bases with no gene match: 3. This CDR3 has 16 residues. Per the germline V gene, CDR1 is SGHRS and CDR2 is YFSETQ.

The rearrangement joins TRBV6-1 to TRBJ1-6, with TRBD1 matching 9 bases. The CDR3 length is 15 residues. Per germline, CDR1 MNHNS and CDR2 SASEGT. With V trimmed by 4 bases and J by 8 bases, 6 bases remained unmatched. The CDR3 DNA reads as TGTGCCAGCAGTGCGGGACAGGGCTTTTATTCACCCCTCCACTTT. It codes for CASSAGQGFYSPLHF.

V is TRBV7-8 and J is TRBJ1-4, with 10 bases identical to TRBD1. The ends lost 5 bases at V and 5 bases at J; junction bases unmatched: 2. Germline V lookup: CDR1 SGHVS, CDR2 FQNEAQ. The CDR3 has 14 residues. The CDR3 is CASSGQGVNEKLFF. CDR3 nucleotide sequence: TGTGCCAGCAGCGGACAGGGGGTAAATGAAAAACTGTTTTTT.

This chain connects TRBV7-3 to TRBJ2-2; D possibly corresponds to TRBD1 (5 bases). This CDR3 is built from 17 residues. Germline CDR1 SGHTA, CDR2 FQGTGA. V lost 4 bases and J 1 base, leaving 16 bases between the germline ends. The CDR3 nucleotides read TGTGCCAGCAGCTCGCAACACAGGTTAAGGAACACCGGGGAGCTGTTTTTT. Translation: CASSSQHRLRNTGELFF.

The gene calls are TRBV6-5 and TRBJ1-6; no definite D call. The CDR3 runs 13 residues. Trimming removed 11 bases from V and 6 bases from J, with 14 bases in between. The germline CDR1 and CDR2 sequences are MNHEY and SVGAGI. The CDR3 sequence: CASAPAANSPLHF. For the CDR3, the DNA is TGTGCCTCTGCCCCCGCGGCTAATTCACCCCTCCACTTT.

The chain is built from TRBV5-1 and TRBJ2-7; 14 bases fit TRBD2. The CDR3 contains 14 residues. V trimming: 4 bases; J trimming: 5 bases; junction bases outside the gene matches: 2. Germline assignment: CDR1 SGHRS and CDR2 YFSETQ. The CDR3 sequence is CASSPGLAGDEQYF. In DNA, the CDR3 is TGCGCCAGCAGCCCGGGACTAGCGGGAGACGAGCAGTACTTC.

The V and J genes are TRBV29-1 and TRBJ2-5; 9 bases line up with TRBD2. CDR1 is SQVTM, CDR2 ANQGSEA, per germline. The CDR3 covers 14 residues. Losses at the gene ends were 4 bases for V and 5 bases for J; bases not matched to a gene: 8. The CDR3: CSVAGREGRETQYF. In DNA form, the CDR3 reads TGCAGCGTTGCTGGGCGGGAGGGCCGGGAGACCCAGTACTTC.

This chain joins TRBV28 and TRBJ2-3; 8 bases line up with TRBD2. Germline V gene lookup returns CDR1 MDHEN and CDR2 SYDVKM. V was pared by 2 bases and J by 2 bases, with 3 bases of the junction left unmatched. This CDR3 is built from 15 residues. The CDR3 sequence is CASSLREGITDTQYF. The CDR3 coding sequence is TGTGCCAGCAGTTTACGGGAGGGAATCACAGATACGCAGTATTTT.

The rearrangement joins TRBV7-6 to TRBJ2-1; 7 positions match TRBD2. V shed 6 bases, J shed 7 bases, and the junction held 12 bases outside the gene matches. Germline CDR1 and CDR2: SGHVS and FNYEAQ. CDR3 size: 15 residues. CDR3 in DNA: TGTGCCAGCAGTCCTAGCGGCCCCCATTTGAATGAGCAGTTCTTC. It specifies CASSPSGPHLNEQFF.